The rows below give T cell receptor beta chains drawn from one sample of a study of T cell repertoires in cytomegalovirus infection. TCRdb re-analysed the reads in MiXCR, keeping a single row per CDR3 protein. The sample records approximately 500,000 distinct CDR3 sequences, approximately 10% being singletons. Material: PBMCs. The source is a human donor in good health (CMV status not recorded). Some clones in this sample may be carry-over from other donors' samples. CDR3s include the opening cysteine and the closing phenylalanine or tryptophan. The D gene is left open where the match is weak. Size tells how often a clone was seen (once, few, many) or the class of an expanded clone, and some rows leave it out.

abundance | j_gene | d_gene | v_gene | CDR3nt | CDR3aa
. | TRBJ2-3 | . | TRBV29-1 | TGCAGCGTTGAAATGGAGCGCTCAGATACGCAGTATTTT | CSVEMERSDTQYF
. | TRBJ2-7 | . | TRBV15 | TGTGCCACCAGCAGGGGGATGAAGCTCCACGAGCAGTACTTC | CATSRGMKLHEQYF
many | TRBJ2-2 | TRBD2 | TRBV10-3 | TGTGCCATCACTGAATCGGGACTAGCGGGATCCGGGGAGCTGTTTTTT | CAITESGLAGSGELFF
many | TRBJ2-3 | TRBD2 | TRBV5-4 | TGTGCCAGCACCTGGGGGACTAGCGCATTCCTGGATACGCAGTATTTT | CASTWGTSAFLDTQYF
many | TRBJ1-4 | . | TRBV7-6 | TGTGCCAGCAGCCCTGGCGGGGGTGAAAAACTGTTTTTT | CASSPGGGEKLFF
. | TRBJ1-1 | . | TRBV19 | TGTGCCAGTAGTATAACCGAAATAGACACTGAAGCTTTCTTT | CASSITEIDTEAFF
many | TRBJ1-2 | TRBD1 | TRBV7-8 | TGTGCCAGCAGCCCCACCGACAGGGGGCGCGGCTATGGCTACACCTTC | CASSPTDRGRGYGYTF
many | TRBJ2-5 | . | TRBV12-3/TRBV12-4 | TGTGCCAGCAGTTTAGAACAGACTGAAGAGACCCAGTACTTC | CASSLEQTEETQYF
many | TRBJ1-1 | . | TRBV7-8 | TGTGCCAGCAGCTTACTAGCAGGGGAACACACTGAAGCTTTCTTT | CASSLLAGEHTEAFF
few | TRBJ2-5 | TRBD1 | TRBV28 | TGTGCCAGCGTCCGCCGGGACAGGGGGCACGAGACCCAGTACTTC | CASVRRDRGHETQYF
. | TRBJ2-5 | TRBD1 | TRBV28 | TGTGCCAGCAGTTTCAGGGGGCGGGCCCAGTACTTC | CASSFRGRAQYF
few | TRBJ1-2 | . | TRBV20-1 | TGCAGTGCTAACGGACACACCTTC | CSANGHTF
few | TRBJ2-1 | . | TRBV27 | TGTGCCAGCAGTTTCCGACGGGCCAACTACAATGAGCAGTTCTTC | CASSFRRANYNEQFF
many | TRBJ2-7 | TRBD1 | TRBV7-8 | TGTGCCAGCAGCGCACAACCGGGACAGGGGATCGACGAGCAGTACTTC | CASSAQPGQGIDEQYF
. | TRBJ2-1 | . | TRBV18 | TGTGCCAGCTCACACCCGGACGGGCGGAATGAGCAGTTCTTC | CASSHPDGRNEQFF
. | TRBJ2-1 | TRBD1 | TRBV2 | TGTGCCAGCAAACGTGAGACAGGGGTCTCGAATGAGCAGTTCTTC | CASKRETGVSNEQFF
. | TRBJ2-1 | TRBD2 | TRBV24-1 | TGTGCCACCAGTGAGGCCGGGACTAGAGTTTCCTTC | CATSEAGTRVSF
many | TRBJ2-3 | . | TRBV2 | TGTGCCAGCAGTGCAGGGTACCCAGATACGCAGTATTTT | CASSAGYPDTQYF
. | TRBJ1-2 | . | TRBV10-3 | TGTGCCATCAGTGAGACAAGGACATACCGAAACTATGGCTACACCTTC | CAISETRTYRNYGYTF
many | TRBJ2-5 | TRBD2 | TRBV7-9 | TGTGCCAGCAGCTTACCGGCGGGGGGGGTAAGGGAGACCCAGTACTTC | CASSLPAGGVRETQYF
many | TRBJ2-3 | TRBD2 | TRBV6-5 | TGTGCCAGCGGGAGAGCGGGAGGGCCCGGAGATACGCAGTATTTT | CASGRAGGPGDTQYF
many | TRBJ1-1 | . | TRBV7-3 | TGTGCCAGCAGGTCTGACAGGCTACCGAACACTGAAGCTTTCTTT | CASRSDRLPNTEAFF
. | TRBJ1-5 | . | TRBV14 | TGTGCCAGCAGCCAGGGTCGGGGCAATCAGCCCCAGCATTTT | CASSQGRGNQPQHF
. | TRBJ1-2 | . | TRBV3-1 | TGTGCCAGCAGCCAGGGCGTATGGACCACGTATGGCTACACCTTC | CASSQGVWTTYGYTF
. | TRBJ1-2 | TRBD1 | TRBV3-1 | TGTGCCAGCAGCCAACTTTTGACAGGGGTCTATGGCTACACCTTC | CASSQLLTGVYGYTF
few | TRBJ2-2 | . | TRBV30 | TGTGCCTGGAGCCCAAATATTGCCGGGGAGCTGTTTTTT | CAWSPNIAGELFF
. | TRBJ1-4 | . | TRBV25-1 | TGTGCCAGCAGCGACAATCGGGTCCAGGGGGAAAAACTGTTTTTT | CASSDNRVQGEKLFF
. | TRBJ1-1 | . | TRBV11-2 | TGTGCCAGCAGCTCGGTATTCACTGAAGCTTTCTTT | CASSSVFTEAFF
few | TRBJ2-7 | . | TRBV20-1 | TGCAGTGCCCGGCGGGCTAGCCACGAGCAGTACTTC | CSARRASHEQYF
. | TRBJ1-5 | . | TRBV19 | TGTGCCAGTAGCCCCGTACAGGGCCGAAATCAGCCCCAGCATTTT | CASSPVQGRNQPQHF
many | TRBJ2-5 | . | TRBV7-3 | TGTGCCAGCAGCCGGGGCGGGACCAGCCAAGAGACCCAGTACTTC | CASSRGGTSQETQYF
few | TRBJ2-5 | . | TRBV6-2/TRBV6-3 | TGTGCCAGCAGCCCCCACCCCTCGGCGAGGTGGGAGACCCAGTACTTC | CASSPHPSARWETQYF
few | TRBJ2-1 | TRBD2 | TRBV9 | TGTGCCAGCAGCGTAGCTAGCGGAGGTTTGCACAATGAGCAGTTCTTC | CASSVASGGLHNEQFF